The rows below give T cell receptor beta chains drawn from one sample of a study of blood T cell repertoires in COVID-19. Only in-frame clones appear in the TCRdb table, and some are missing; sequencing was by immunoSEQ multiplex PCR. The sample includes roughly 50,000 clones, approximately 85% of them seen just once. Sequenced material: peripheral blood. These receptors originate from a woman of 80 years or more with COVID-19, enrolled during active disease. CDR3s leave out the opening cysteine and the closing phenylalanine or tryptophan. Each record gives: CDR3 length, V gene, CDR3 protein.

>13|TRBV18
ASSPGDRYTYEQY
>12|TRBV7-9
ASRRTTNTDTQY
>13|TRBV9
ASSVAGGINQPQH
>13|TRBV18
ASSPLTGTNTEAF
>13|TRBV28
ASSSRTGGIQPQH
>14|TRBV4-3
ASSRDRGNTYTEAF
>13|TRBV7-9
ASSLARGGYQPQH
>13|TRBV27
ASSLQLPIYNEQF
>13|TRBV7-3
ASSLTGVAQETQY
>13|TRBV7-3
ASSERGASTGELF
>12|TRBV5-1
ASSLTSGSNEQF
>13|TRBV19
ASSKYGTGPDGYT
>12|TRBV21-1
ARRQGPPNYGYT
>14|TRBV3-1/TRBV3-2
ASSQTRGHITDTQY
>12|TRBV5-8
ASSTGTGHEKLF
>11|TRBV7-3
ASSTREGTEAF
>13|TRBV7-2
ASTVLAGVTGELF
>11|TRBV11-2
ASSAKQGASYT
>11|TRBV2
ASMREKAGELF
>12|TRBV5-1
ASSSGQMNTEAF
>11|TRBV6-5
ASSYRDTRTAF
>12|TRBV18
ASSPSGGRNPLH
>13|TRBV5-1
ASSSRDSPNSPLH
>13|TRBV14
ASSQVKGFGNTIY
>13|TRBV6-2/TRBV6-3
ASSYSRRAIYEQY
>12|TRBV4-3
ASSPLGGPGELF
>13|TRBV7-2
ASSPGTYSGNTIY
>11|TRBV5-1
ASSSNGPYEQY
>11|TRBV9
ASSVGGADTQY
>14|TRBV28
ASCPGTGSGTYEQY
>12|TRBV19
ASIPRGHTGELF
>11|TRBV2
ASSVAGAYGYT
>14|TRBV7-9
ASSLGLAGGTDTQY
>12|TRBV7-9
ASSRQGAQEKLF
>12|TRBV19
ASGIGGQGSRAF
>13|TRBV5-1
ASSPGLAGIYEQY
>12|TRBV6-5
ASRREGSYNEQF
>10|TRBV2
ATRDRGNEQF
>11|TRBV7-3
ASSRGLTDTQY
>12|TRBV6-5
ASSRLAGFETQY
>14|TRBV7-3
ASSLNGAGNTDTQY
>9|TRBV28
ASSLKELAF
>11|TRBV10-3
AISGGATYGYT
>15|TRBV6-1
ASSAPPGLAGLKTQY
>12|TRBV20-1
SASGQGINYGYT
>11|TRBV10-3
AISGGGGETQY
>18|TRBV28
ASRPIQDRGLQGGYNEQF
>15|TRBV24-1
ATSDSDRFSSGNTIY
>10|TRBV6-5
ASTFAGQPQH
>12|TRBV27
ASSLGGSLYEQY
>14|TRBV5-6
ASSAAGGIYNSPLH
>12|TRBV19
ASSKTDESTEAF
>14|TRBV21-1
ASSKALWGGIDEQY
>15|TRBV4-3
ASSHVYASGRQNEQF
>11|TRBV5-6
ASSPGPGQPQH
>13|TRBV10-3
AATVVPTMNTEAF
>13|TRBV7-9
ASSSPLRDTGELF